A selection of T cell receptor beta chains follows, all from one sample in a study of blood T cells in healthy people across ages. TCRdb reanalysed the 5' RACE reads using MiXCR and keeps one entry per CDR3 protein. The table has 800,000 to 950,000 distinct CDR3 sequences, almost 30% seen once. The same data also went into a second study, on T cells of mothers and their children.

Material for sequencing was blood. These receptors were obtained from a woman in her thirties or forties in good health. Each CDR3 is given with its conserved first and last residue. D genes are given only for firm matches. Rows may omit the clone size; those that give it use once, few, many or a size class.

J	V	size	D	CDR3	DNA
TRBJ2-1	TRBV3-1	.	.	CASSQDSMTSKNRNEQFF	TGTGCCAGCAGCCAAGATTCAATGACATCTAAAAATAGAAATGAGCAGTTCTTC
TRBJ2-1	TRBV7-3	.	.	CASSFASPYNEQFF	TGTGCCAGCAGCTTCGCTAGCCCCTACAATGAGCAGTTCTTC
TRBJ2-1	TRBV7-9	.	TRBD2	CASSPSGGVLHEQFF	TGTGCCAGCAGCCCTAGCGGGGGGGTACTCCATGAGCAGTTCTTC
TRBJ2-1	TRBV6-6	.	.	CASREWAQETQFF	TGTGCCAGCAGAGAGTGGGCCCAAGAGACCCAGTTCTTC
TRBJ2-3	TRBV6-4	.	TRBD2	CADSDSSGADTQYF	TGTGCCGACAGTGACTCTAGCGGGGCAGATACGCAGTATTTT
TRBJ2-5	TRBV15	many	.	CATQPGIQETQYF	TGTGCCACGCAGCCTGGGATCCAAGAGACCCAGTACTTC
TRBJ2-3	TRBV5-6	.	TRBD2	CASSNGLAGKEYTQYF	TGTGCCAGCAGCAATGGACTAGCGGGAAAGGAATATACGCAGTATTTT
TRBJ1-4	TRBV12-3/TRBV12-4	.	TRBD1	CASSLGIYRDRGHPNEKLFF	TGTGCCAGCAGTTTGGGGATATACCGGGACAGGGGGCACCCCAATGAAAAACTGTTTTTT
TRBJ2-3	TRBV5-1	.	TRBD1	CASSGGQGHTDTQYF	TGCGCCAGCAGCGGGGGACAGGGGCACACAGATACGCAGTATTTT
TRBJ2-3	TRBV27	.	TRBD2	CASSFTLAGARDTQYF	TGTGCCAGCAGTTTTACGCTAGCGGGGGCTCGAGATACGCAGTATTTT
TRBJ2-2	TRBV7-2	.	TRBD2	CASSPSGGGFGELFF	TGTGCCAGCAGCCCCAGCGGGGGGGGTTTCGGGGAGCTGTTTTTT
TRBJ1-1	TRBV6-2/TRBV6-3	.	.	CASSSHLWRLNTEAFF	TGTGCCAGCAGTTCCCACTTGTGGAGGCTGAACACTGAAGCTTTCTTT
TRBJ1-4	TRBV7-2	.	.	CASSFRQDKKLFF	TGTGCCAGCAGCTTTCGACAGGATAAAAAACTGTTTTTT
TRBJ1-2	TRBV28	.	TRBD1	CASSLVNRGIYGYTF	TGTGCCAGCAGTTTAGTGAACAGGGGGATCTATGGCTACACCTTC
TRBJ2-5	TRBV14	.	TRBD2	CASSQGASGGAEETQYF	TGTGCCAGCAGCCAAGGGGCCAGCGGGGGGGCCGAGGAGACCCAGTACTTC
TRBJ1-2	TRBV7-2	.	.	CASSSGRRANYGYTF	TGTGCCAGCAGCTCTGGTAGGAGAGCTAACTATGGCTACACCTTC
TRBJ1-2	TRBV9	few	.	CASSLLGGFFGYTF	TGTGCCAGCAGCCTCTTGGGGGGCTTTTTTGGCTACACCTTC
TRBJ2-1	TRBV29-1	.	TRBD2	CSTGGGGYNEQFF	TGCAGCACCGGGGGGGGCGGCTACAATGAGCAGTTCTTC
TRBJ2-3	TRBV11-1	.	TRBD2	CASSRRTGSFSGGVYTDTQYF	TGTGCCAGCAGCCGCCGGACAGGGTCGTTTAGCGGGGGGGTCTACACAGATACGCAGTATTTT
TRBJ1-1	TRBV5-5	.	TRBD1	CASSPYRGMNTEAFF	TGTGCTAGCAGCCCTTACAGGGGAATGAACACTGAAGCTTTCTTT
TRBJ1-5	TRBV21-1	few	.	CASSKERLDSFSNQPQHF	TGTGCCAGCAGCAAAGAACGTCTTGATTCATTTAGCAATCAGCCCCAGCATTTT
TRBJ2-3	TRBV24-1	few	TRBD2	CATSVSGGFGSPDTQYF	TGTGCCACCAGTGTTAGCGGGGGCTTCGGATCCCCAGATACGCAGTATTTT
TRBJ2-7	TRBV15	.	TRBD2	CATSRVRSGDYRASYNEQYF	TGTGCCACCAGCAGAGTCCGTAGCGGGGATTACCGGGCCTCCTACAATGAGCAGTACTTC
TRBJ2-7	TRBV9	many	.	CASSVGLTYEQYF	TGTGCCAGCAGCGTAGGTTTGACCTACGAGCAGTACTTC
TRBJ2-1	TRBV6-1	.	TRBD2	CASSEGLAGGLMNEQFF	TGTGCCAGCAGTGAAGGGCTAGCGGGGGGTCTGATGAATGAGCAGTTCTTC